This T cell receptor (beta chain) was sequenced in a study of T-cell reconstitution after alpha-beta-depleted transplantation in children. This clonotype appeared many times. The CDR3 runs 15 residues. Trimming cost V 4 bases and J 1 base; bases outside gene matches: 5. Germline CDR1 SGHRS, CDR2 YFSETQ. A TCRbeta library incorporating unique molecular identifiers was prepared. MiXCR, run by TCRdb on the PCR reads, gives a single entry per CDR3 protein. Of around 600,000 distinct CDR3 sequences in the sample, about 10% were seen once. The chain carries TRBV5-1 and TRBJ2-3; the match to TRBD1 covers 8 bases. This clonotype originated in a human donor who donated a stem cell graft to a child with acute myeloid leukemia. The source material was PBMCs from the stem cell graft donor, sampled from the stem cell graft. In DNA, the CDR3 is TGCGCCAGCAGCCCAGGACAGGGAGGCACAGATACGCAGTATTTT. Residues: CASSPGQGGTDTQYF.